The 21 T cell receptor beta chains reported below all come from one sample, sequenced in a study of OX40 agonist ivuxolimab in advanced cancers. The protocol was immunoSEQ multiplex PCR, while the TCRdb copy is restricted to in-frame clones and leaves out a portion. In the table there are fewer than 85,000 clones, 85% to 90% of which are singletons. The material sequenced was CD4+ or CD8+ T cells sorted from blood, taken in a trial of the OX40 agonist ivuxolimab. The source of these receptors is an adult with an advanced solid tumor such as melanoma, head and neck, liver or kidney cancer.

The chain recombines TRBV5-1 with TRBJ2-7; 7 bases are shared with TRBD1. Germline-derived CDR1 and CDR2 are SGHRS and YFSETQ. The CDR3 spans 13 residues. With V trimmed by 2 bases and J by 4 bases, 3 bases remained unmatched. CDR3 DNA sequence: TGCGCCAGCAGCTTCACGACAGGGTACGAGCAGTACTTC. Translation: CASSFTTGYEQYF.

The chain combines TRBV10-1 with TRBJ2-7; the D call may be TRBD1 or TRBD2 (5 bases each). Per the germline V gene, CDR1 is WNHNN and CDR2 is SYGVQD (reference sequence). The CDR3 consists of 14 residues. Trimming took off 5 bases at V and 5 bases at J, with 16 bases between the two ends. CDR3 amino acids: CASSPGPLPHEQYF. In DNA, the CDR3 is TGCGCCAGCAGTCCGGGACCTCTACCCCACGAGCAGTACTTC.

This sequence joins TRBV19 and TRBJ2-7; 8 nucleotides agree with TRBD1. There are 15 residues in the CDR3. Germline lookup yields CDR1 LNHDA and CDR2 SQIVND (reference sequence). J lost 0 bases, V lost 11 bases, and 12 bases had no gene match. Written as DNA, the CDR3 is TGTGCCGGCTCATGGGCGGGGACAGGCTCCTACGAGCAGTACTTC. Its translation is CAGSWAGTGSYEQYF.

The chain joins TRBV18 to TRBJ2-7; 7 bases map to TRBD1. The trim removed 4 bases at V and 4 bases at J, leaving 10 bases unmatched. Germline V gene lookup returns CDR1 KGHSH and CDR2 LQKENI. There are 15 residues in the CDR3. CDR3 nucleotides: TGTGCCAGCTCACGTCCAGGGGGTTCGAGATACGAGCAGTACTTC. Translating it yields CASSRPGGSRYEQYF.

The chain links TRBV13 to TRBJ1-1; no clear D. This CDR3 is 13 amino acids long. The ends were cut back, 6 bases at V and 1 base at J, with 9 bases in the middle. Germline CDR1 PRHDT, CDR2 FYEKMQ (reference sequence). CDR3 protein: CASSKGQNTEAFF. The CDR3 DNA reads TGTGCCAGCAGTAAGGGCCAGAACACTGAAGCTTTCTTT.

The table lists this clone with a few counts. The chain combines TRBV7-8 with TRBJ2-3; 7 bases line up with TRBD1. Trimming removed 1 base from V and 3 bases from J; junction bases left unmatched: 7. Per germline, CDR1 SGHVS and CDR2 FQNEAQ. CDR3 length: 16 amino acids. The CDR3, as DNA: TGTGCCAGCAGCTTAGAAGCCAGGGGGTGGACAGATACGCAGTATTTT. Its translation is CASSLEARGWTDTQYF.

CDR3 amino acids: CASSSSSGELSYEQYF. CDR3 bases: TGTGCCAGTTCTTCCTCTAGCGGGGAACTCTCCTACGAGCAGTACTTC. The V gene is TRBV19, the J gene TRBJ2-7; 9 nucleotides align to TRBD2. This CDR3 contains 16 residues. Germline V gene lookup returns CDR1 LNHDA and CDR2 SQIVND (reference sequence). The V and J ends lost 8 bases and 0 bases, in that order; junction bases with no gene match: 11.

V and J are TRBV5-1 and TRBJ2-1; D not resolved. The V and J ends lost 2 bases and 4 bases respectively, with 13 bases between them. Germline CDR1 and CDR2: SGHRS and YFSETQ. The CDR3 is 15 residues long. The CDR3 coding sequence is TGCGCCAGCAGCTTTCGGGCTGACCCATACAATGAGCAGTTCTTC. It codes for CASSFRADPYNEQFF.

This chain links TRBV2 with TRBJ2-2, with TRBD2 as a possible D gene (5 bases). The CDR3 contains 13 residues. CDR1 is SNHLY, CDR2 FYNNEI, per germline. V lost 8 bases and J 1 base, leaving 8 bases between the germline ends. The CDR3 is CASGEWNTGELFF. CDR3 coding DNA: TGTGCCAGCGGGGAGTGGAACACCGGGGAGCTGTTTTTT.

The gene calls are TRBV5-1 and TRBJ2-7; TRBD1 matches at 12 bases. The V segment lost 2 bases and the J segment 6 bases; nucleotides outside the gene matches: 18. This CDR3 region has 19 residues. In germline, CDR1 is SGHRS, CDR2 YFSETQ. DNA of the CDR3: TGCGCCAGCAGCTTTCCGGGGACAGGGGGCGCCAATATCCGGATCGAGCAGTACTTC. Residues: CASSFPGTGGANIRIEQYF.

This CDR3 is CASDTGVNTEAFF. The DNA of the CDR3 is TGTGCCAGCGATACAGGGGTGAACACTGAAGCTTTCTTT. The chain employs TRBV19 and TRBJ1-1, with 7 bases matching TRBD1. The CDR3 consists of 13 residues. The germline V gene encodes CDR1 LNHDA and CDR2 SQIVND (reference sequence). V gave up 9 bases and J gave up 0 bases; unmatched junction bases: 4.

This clone has just a few counts. Other DNA sequences in the sample encode the same CDR3. This chain joins TRBV19 and TRBJ2-7; D might be TRBD2 (6 bases). This CDR3 has 15 amino acids. V gave up 5 bases and J gave up 2 bases, with 16 bases separating them. Germline lookup yields CDR1 LNHDA and CDR2 SQIVND (reference sequence). The CDR3 spells CASSPERTGAYEQYF. The CDR3 DNA is TGTGCCAGTAGTCCCGAGAGGACGGGAGCCTACGAGCAGTACTTC. Combining the CDR3 with reference TRBV19 and TRBJ2-7 gives the whole variable domain DGGITQSPKYLFRKEGQNVTLSCEQNLNHDAMYWYRQDPGQGLRLIYYSQIVNDFQKGDIAEGYSVSREKKESFPLTVTSAQKNPTAFYLCASSPERTGAYEQYFGPGTRLTVT.

The V gene is TRBV7-8, the J gene TRBJ2-7; D may be TRBD1 or TRBD2 (6 bases each). V lost 7 bases, J lost 0 bases, and 19 bases lay in between. The germline V gene has CDR1 SGHVS and CDR2 FQNEAQ. The CDR3 is made up of 16 amino acids. This CDR3 reads CASTYRGLGHSYEQYF. CDR3 coding DNA: TGTGCCAGCACCTACCGGGGGTTGGGACACTCCTACGAGCAGTACTTC. The full variable domain, rest sourced from reference TRBV7-8 and TRBJ2-7, is GAGVSQSPRYKVAKRGQDVALRCDPISGHVSLFWYQQALGQGPEFLTYFQNEAQLDKSGLPSDRFFAERPEGSVSTLKIQRTQQEDSAVYLCASTYRGLGHSYEQYFGPGTRLTVT.

The chain has TRBV2 and TRBJ2-7, with 7 bases that match TRBD2. Germline assignment: CDR1 SNHLY and CDR2 FYNNEI. The CDR3 runs to 14 residues. The trim removed 4 bases at V and 8 bases at J, leaving 11 bases unmatched. CDR3: CASSGRLAQSKQYF. The CDR3 nucleotides are TGTGCCAGCAGTGGTCGACTAGCCCAATCAAAGCAGTACTTC. The full variable domain, with the rest looked up from reference TRBV2 and TRBJ2-7, is EPEVTQTPSHQVTQMGQEVILRCVPISNHLYFYWYRQILGQKVEFLVSFYNNEISEKSEIFDDQFSVERPDGSNFTLKIRSTKLEDSAMYFCASSGRLAQSKQYFGPGTRLTVT.

The chain recombines TRBV10-2 with TRBJ2-1; no clear D. There are 15 residues in the CDR3. V lost 3 bases and J 2 bases, leaving 11 bases between the germline ends. Looked up from germline, CDR1 is WSHSY and CDR2 is SAAADI. DNA for the CDR3: TGCGCCAGCAGTGAAAGAAAGCGAACCTACAATGAGCAGTTCTTC. This translates into CASSERKRTYNEQFF.

This chain links TRBV27 with TRBJ1-5, with D unresolved. The V end lost 0 bases, the J end lost 3 bases, and 12 bases lay between the germline ends. Looked up from germline, CDR1 is MNHEY and CDR2 is SMNVEV (reference sequence). The CDR3 sequence is 16 residues long. CDR3 nucleotides: TGTGCCAGCAGTTTATCGGCGGGTTCCTACAATCAGCCCCAGCATTTT. Its protein is CASSLSAGSYNQPQHF.

The CDR3 loop is CASSFRGGNTIYF. In DNA, the CDR3 is TGTGCCAGCAGCTTCAGGGGTGGAAACACCATATATTTT. The chain carries TRBV5-4 and TRBJ1-3; possibly TRBD1 for D (6 bases). This CDR3 contains 13 residues. With 2 bases removed from V and 3 bases from J, the gap between germline ends came to 6 bases. Germline V gives CDR1 SGHNT, CDR2 YYREEE (reference sequence).

The rearrangement links TRBV9 to TRBJ2-1; 10 bases align to TRBD2. Unmatched junction bases numbered 14, after V lost 4 bases and J lost 4 bases. Germline V CDR1 and CDR2: SGDLS, YYNGEE. The CDR3 spans 18 residues. The CDR3 sequence: CASSPREVLAGTYNEQFF. The CDR3 region has the DNA TGTGCCAGCAGCCCAAGAGAAGTACTAGCGGGAACTTACAATGAGCAGTTCTTC.

The rearrangement links TRBV7-9 to TRBJ2-1, with a weak D call TRBD1 (7 bases). The CDR3 has 12 amino acids. CDR1 is SEHNR and CDR2 is FQNEAQ in the germline V gene (reference sequence). The CDR3 nucleotides are TGTGCTGGAGGGACAGTCTACAATGAGCAGTTCTTC. Amino acids: CAGGTVYNEQFF. Variable domain in full (rest from reference TRBV7-9 and TRBJ2-1): DTGVSQNPRHKITKRGQNVTFRCDPISEHNRLYWYRQTLGQGPEFLTYFQNEAQLEKSRLLSDRFSAERPKGSFSTLEIQRTEQGDSAMYLCAGGTVYNEQFFGPGTRLTVL.

This chain links TRBV28 with TRBJ2-1, with TRBD2 matching over 14 bases. Germline values: CDR1 MDHEN, CDR2 SYDVKM. CDR3 length: 15 residues. The J segment lost 12 bases and the V segment lost 5 bases, leaving 9 bases of the junction unmatched. In nucleotides, the CDR3 is TGTGCCAGCAGTCTACCGGGACTAGCGGGAGTGGGGCAGTTCTTC. Its protein is CASSLPGLAGVGQFF.

The chain employs TRBV27 and TRBJ1-2; 12 nucleotides agree with TRBD1. J lost 5 bases, V lost 5 bases, and 6 bases had no gene match. Germline V gene lookup returns CDR1 MNHEY and CDR2 SMNVEV (reference sequence). The length of the CDR3 is 15 residues. The CDR3 spells CASSPPGQGAYGYTF. Written as DNA, the CDR3 is TGTGCCAGCAGTCCCCCGGGACAGGGGGCTTATGGCTACACCTTC.